The 14 T cell receptor beta chains given below trace back to one sample, sequenced in a study of T cell repertoires in cytomegalovirus infection. TCRdb re-called the reads through MiXCR, storing one row per CDR3 protein. The data show 50,000 to 65,000 distinct CDR3 sequences, around 18% seen once. No cognate antigen is known for these TCRs. Sequencing used CD8+ T cells from cultured PBMCs, obtained from culture after CMV antigen stimulation. The receptor source for this set is a human donor in good health (CMV status not recorded). Some clones in this sample may be carry-over from other donors' samples.

This clonotype was seen only a few times. The J gene is TRBJ1-2, the V gene TRBV7-2; TRBD1 is a possible D gene (6 bases). Trimming left V 6 bases short and J 3 bases short, with 23 bases between. Germline V CDR1 and CDR2: SGHTA, FQGNSA. The CDR3 runs 17 residues. The CDR3 loop is CASSSTEQGLGDYGYTF. DNA for the CDR3: TGTGCCAGCAGTTCAACCGAACAGGGTCTGGGGGACTATGGCTACACCTTC. The variable domain in full, completed from reference TRBV7-2 and TRBJ1-2, reads GAGVSQSPSNKVTEKGKDVELRCDPISGHTALYWYRQSLGQGLEFLIYFQGNSAPDKSGLPSDRFSAERTGGSVSTLTIQRTQQEDSAVYLCASSSTEQGLGDYGYTFGSGTRLTVV.

This clonotype was detected ten times or more. The V call is TRBV7-2, the J call TRBJ2-1, with D possibly being TRBD2 (6 bases). This CDR3 region has 16 residues. Germline V gene sequence: CDR1 SGHTA, CDR2 FQGNSA. V lost 5 bases and J lost 2, with 16 bases in between. The DNA for the CDR3 is TGTGCCAGCAGCCCCAGACTAGACGGGGCCTACAATGAGCAGTTCTTC. Translated, it gives CASSPRLDGAYNEQFF.

The chain links TRBV11-2 to TRBJ2-7; 10 positions agree with TRBD2. The J segment lost 6 bases and the V segment lost 4 bases, leaving 0 bases of the junction unmatched. The germline V gene has CDR1 SGHAT and CDR2 FQNNGV. The CDR3 has 12 amino acids. CDR3 amino acids: CASSWTSGEQYF. The CDR3 nucleotides are TGTGCCAGCAGCTGGACTAGCGGCGAGCAGTACTTC.

Only a few counts were recorded for this clonotype. V usage is TRBV19 and J usage is TRBJ2-7; D is uncertain. Deletions cut 4 bases from V and 4 bases from J, with 11 bases between. Germline V gives CDR1 LNHDA, CDR2 SQIVND (reference sequence). This CDR3 spans 13 amino acids. The CDR3: CASSNGAGYEQYF. The DNA of the CDR3 is TGTGCCAGTAGTAACGGAGCAGGATACGAGCAGTACTTC.

This chain joins TRBV7-8 and TRBJ2-7; 7 nucleotides agree with TRBD1. The CDR3 has 12 residues. Losses at the gene ends were 5 bases for V and 5 bases for J; bases not matched to a gene: 3. The V gene's germline CDR1 is SGHVS and CDR2 FQNEAQ. This chain's CDR3 is CASSPDRDEQYF. The CDR3 nucleotides read TGTGCCAGCAGCCCCGACAGGGACGAGCAGTACTTC.

The chain links TRBV7-6 to TRBJ2-1; 8 positions match TRBD2. Unmatched junction bases numbered 12, after V lost 7 bases and J lost 1 base. This CDR3 has 17 amino acids. From germline, CDR1 is SGHVS and CDR2 FNYEAQ. The CDR3 sequence is CASTLRPGRDSYNEQFF. The CDR3 region has the DNA TGTGCCAGCACCCTAAGGCCCGGGAGGGATTCCTACAATGAGCAGTTCTTC.

The J gene is TRBJ2-3, the V gene TRBV6-1; D may correspond to TRBD1 or TRBD2 (5 bases each). The ends were cut back, 2 bases at V and 4 bases at J, with 7 bases in the middle. Germline values: CDR1 MNHNS, CDR2 SASEGT. This CDR3 has 13 amino acids. The CDR3 nucleotides read TGTGCCAGCAGTGAAAAGGGACCAGATACGCAGTATTTT. This encodes CASSEKGPDTQYF.

This clonotype came up a few times. The chain couples TRBV6-2 or TRBV6-3 to TRBJ2-1; TRBD1 or TRBD2 may be the D gene (5 bases each). This CDR3 spans 12 amino acids. V was shortened by 5 bases and J by 8 bases, with 10 bases between the two germline ends. Per the germline V gene, CDR1 is MNHEY and CDR2 is SVGEGT. CDR3 protein: CASSRGVDEQFF. The CDR3 coding sequence is TGTGCCAGCAGTCGAGGGGTGGATGAGCAGTTCTTC.

A few counts support this clonotype. DNA of the CDR3: TGTGCCAGTAGTACCCTCACTGAAGCTTTCTTT. This translates into CASSTLTEAFF. This chain connects TRBV19 to TRBJ1-1; D gene ambiguous. The length of the CDR3 is 11 residues. Trimming stripped 4 bases from V and 4 bases from J, with 4 bases between. Germline CDR1 LNHDA, CDR2 SQIVND (reference sequence).

The rearrangement uses TRBV6-6 and TRBJ1-1; the D is unclear. This CDR3 has 11 residues. Germline CDR1 is MNHNY and CDR2 is SVGAGI (reference sequence). The V end was cut by 8 bases, the J end by 4 bases, with 8 bases between. CDR3 nucleotide sequence: TGTGCCAGCGGGGATCCCACTGAAGCTTTCTTT. This codes for CASGDPTEAFF.

This clonotype was found a few times. A much larger clone differs from this one at a single base, so this may be a read error. The chain employs TRBV6-5 and TRBJ2-4; 7 bases agree with TRBD1. V shed 6 bases and J 12 bases; nucleotides not matched to a gene: 11. The CDR3 is made up of 13 amino acids. Germline loops: CDR1 MNHEY, CDR2 SVGAGI. CDR3 sequence: CASRQGLRDSQYF. CDR3 bases: TGTGCCAGCAGACAGGGGCTGAGGGACAGTCAGTACTTC.

The rearrangement joins TRBV28 to TRBJ2-5; D gene ambiguous. Germline assignment: CDR1 MDHEN and CDR2 SYDVKM. The CDR3 contains 15 residues. V was shortened by 1 base and J by 2 bases, with 11 bases between the two germline ends. CDR3 nucleotide sequence: TGTGCCAGCAGTTTATTATCTCAGAGACAAGAGACCCAGTACTTC. Its translation: CASSLLSQRQETQYF.

The sample holds many counts of this clonotype. The chain employs TRBV7-9 and TRBJ2-4, with TRBD2 matching 10 bases. The length of the CDR3 is 16 residues. The germline V gene has CDR1 SEHNR and CDR2 FQNEAQ (reference sequence). J was trimmed by 2 bases and V by 5 bases; bases with no gene match: 6. In DNA, the CDR3 is TGTGCCAGCAGCGCAACTAGCGGGACGACCAAAAACATTCAGTACTTC. Amino acid sequence: CASSATSGTTKNIQYF. Full variable domain (rest looked up from reference TRBV7-9 and TRBJ2-4): DTGVSQNPRHKITKRGQNVTFRCDPISEHNRLYWYRQTLGQGPEFLTYFQNEAQLEKSRLLSDRFSAERPKGSFSTLEIQRTEQGDSAMYLCASSATSGTTKNIQYFGAGTRLSVL.

This clonotype came up a few times. The rearrangement uses TRBV7-9 and TRBJ2-5; TRBD2 matches at 9 bases. The CDR3 extends over 16 amino acids. V lost 5 bases and J lost 0; bases outside the gene matches: 7. Germline V gene sequence: CDR1 SEHNR, CDR2 FQNEAQ (reference sequence). In DNA, the CDR3 is TGTGCCAGCAGCCAGGATAGCGGGAGTAACCAAGAGACCCAGTACTTC. Protein: CASSQDSGSNQETQYF.